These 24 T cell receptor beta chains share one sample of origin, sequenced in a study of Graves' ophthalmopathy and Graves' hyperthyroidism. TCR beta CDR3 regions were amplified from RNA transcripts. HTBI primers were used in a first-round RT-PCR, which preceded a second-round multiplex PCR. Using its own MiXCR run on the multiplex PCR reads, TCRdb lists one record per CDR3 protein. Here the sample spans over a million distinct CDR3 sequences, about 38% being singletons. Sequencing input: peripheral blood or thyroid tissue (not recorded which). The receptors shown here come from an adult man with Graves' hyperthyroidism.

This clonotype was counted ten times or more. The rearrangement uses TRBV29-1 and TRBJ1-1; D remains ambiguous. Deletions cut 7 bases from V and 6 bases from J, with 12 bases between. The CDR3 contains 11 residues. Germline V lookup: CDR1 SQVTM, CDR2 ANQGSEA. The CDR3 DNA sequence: TGCAGCGGTCGGCTTGGCCCTGAAGCTTTCTTT. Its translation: CSGRLGPEAFF.

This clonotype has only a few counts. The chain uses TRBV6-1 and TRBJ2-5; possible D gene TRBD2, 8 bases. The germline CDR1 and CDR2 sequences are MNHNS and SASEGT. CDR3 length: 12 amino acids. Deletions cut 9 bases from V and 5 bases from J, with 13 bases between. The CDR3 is CARGGGGETQYF. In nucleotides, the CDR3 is TGTGCCAGAGGGGGCGGGGGGGAGACCCAGTACTTC.

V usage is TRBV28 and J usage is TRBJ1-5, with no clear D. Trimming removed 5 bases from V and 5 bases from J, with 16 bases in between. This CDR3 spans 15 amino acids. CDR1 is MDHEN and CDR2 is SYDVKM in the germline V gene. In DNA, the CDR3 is TGTGCCAGCAGTCGTAACCGGGTCCAAGATCAGCCCCAGCATTTT. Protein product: CASSRNRVQDQPQHF.

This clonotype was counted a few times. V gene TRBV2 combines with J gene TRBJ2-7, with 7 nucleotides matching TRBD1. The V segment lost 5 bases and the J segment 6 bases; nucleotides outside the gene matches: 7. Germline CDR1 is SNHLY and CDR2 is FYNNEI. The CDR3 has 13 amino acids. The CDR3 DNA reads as TGTGCCAGCAGTACTACCCGGGACAGCGAGCAGTACTTC. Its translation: CASSTTRDSEQYF.

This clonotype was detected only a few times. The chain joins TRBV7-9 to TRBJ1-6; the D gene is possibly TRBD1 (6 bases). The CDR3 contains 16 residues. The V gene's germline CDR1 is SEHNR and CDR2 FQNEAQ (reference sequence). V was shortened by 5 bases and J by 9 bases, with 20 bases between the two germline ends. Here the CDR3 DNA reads TGTGCCAGCAGCCAAGTATGGGGGGACAAATTTTCACCCCTCCACTTT. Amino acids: CASSQVWGDKFSPLHF.

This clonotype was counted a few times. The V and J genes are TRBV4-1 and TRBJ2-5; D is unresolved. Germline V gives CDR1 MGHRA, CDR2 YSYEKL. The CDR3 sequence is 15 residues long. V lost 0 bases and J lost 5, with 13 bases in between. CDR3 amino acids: CASSQDSATRETQYF. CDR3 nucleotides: TGCGCCAGCAGCCAAGATTCGGCTACTCGGGAGACCCAGTACTTC.

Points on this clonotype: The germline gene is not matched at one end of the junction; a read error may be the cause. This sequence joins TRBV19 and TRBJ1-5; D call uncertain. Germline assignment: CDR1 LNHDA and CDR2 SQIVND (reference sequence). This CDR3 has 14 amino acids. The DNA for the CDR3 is TGTGCCAGTATTATAATTACCAGCAATCAGCCCCAGCATTTT. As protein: CASIIITSNQPQHF. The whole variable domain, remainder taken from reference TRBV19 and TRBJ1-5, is DGGITQSPKYLFRKEGQNVTLSCEQNLNHDAMYWYRQDPGQGLRLIYYSQIVNDFQKGDIAEGYSVSREKKESFPLTVTSAQKNPTAFYLCASIIITSNQPQHFGDGTRLSIL.

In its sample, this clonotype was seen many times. The CDR3 nucleotides are TGTGCCAGCAGCTCCAGACTTACCTACGAGCAGTACTTC. Translation gives CASSSRLTYEQYF. The J gene is TRBJ2-7, the V gene TRBV7-8; no firm D call. Germline values: CDR1 SGHVS, CDR2 FQNEAQ. The V end was cut by 4 bases, the J end by 2 bases, with 9 bases between. CDR3 length: 13 amino acids.

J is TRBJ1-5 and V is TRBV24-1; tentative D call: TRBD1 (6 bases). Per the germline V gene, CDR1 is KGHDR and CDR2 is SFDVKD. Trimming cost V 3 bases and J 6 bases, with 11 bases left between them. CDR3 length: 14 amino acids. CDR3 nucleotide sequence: TGTGCCACCAGTGATGGACAGACGGGTCAGCCCCAGCATTTT. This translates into CATSDGQTGQPQHF.

The CDR3 coding sequence is TGTGCCAGCAGCCCTTTCGGACGTAATGAAAAACTGTTTTTT. Encoded protein: CASSPFGRNEKLFF. The chain links TRBV13 to TRBJ1-4; D unresolved. CDR1 and CDR2 from the germline V gene are PRHDT and FYEKMQ (reference sequence). The V end was cut by 5 bases, the J end by 4 bases, with 11 bases between. The CDR3 extends over 14 amino acids.

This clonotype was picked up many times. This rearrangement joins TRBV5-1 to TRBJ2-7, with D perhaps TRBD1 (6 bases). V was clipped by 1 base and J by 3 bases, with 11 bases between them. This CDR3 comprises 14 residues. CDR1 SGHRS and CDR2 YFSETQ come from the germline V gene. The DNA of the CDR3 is TGCGCCAGCAGCTTGACAGGGAGTTTCTACGAGCAGTACTTC. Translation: CASSLTGSFYEQYF. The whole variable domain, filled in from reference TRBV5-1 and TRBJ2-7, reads KAGVTQTPRYLIKTRGQQVTLSCSPISGHRSVSWYQQTPGQGLQFLFEYFSETQRNKGNFPGRFSGRQFSNSRSEMNVSTLELGDSALYLCASSLTGSFYEQYFGPGTRLTVT.

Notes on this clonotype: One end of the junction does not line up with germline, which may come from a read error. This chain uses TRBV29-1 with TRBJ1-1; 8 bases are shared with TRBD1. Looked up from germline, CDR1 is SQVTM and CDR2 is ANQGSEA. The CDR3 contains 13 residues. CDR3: CSVETGVDTEAFF. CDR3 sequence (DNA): TGTAGCGTTGAGACAGGGGTGGACACTGAAGCTTTCTTT.

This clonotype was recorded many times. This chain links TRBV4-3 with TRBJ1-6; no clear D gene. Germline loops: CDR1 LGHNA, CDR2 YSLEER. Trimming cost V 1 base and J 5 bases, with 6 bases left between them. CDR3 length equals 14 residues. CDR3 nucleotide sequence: TGCGCCAGCAGCCAAGCCCAGGATAATTCACCCCTCCACTTT. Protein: CASSQAQDNSPLHF.

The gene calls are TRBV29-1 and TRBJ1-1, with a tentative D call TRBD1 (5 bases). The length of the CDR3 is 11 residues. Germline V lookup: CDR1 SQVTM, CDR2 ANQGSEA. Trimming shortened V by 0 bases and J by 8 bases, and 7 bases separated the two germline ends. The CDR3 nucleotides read TGCAGCGTTGAAGATCGGGGCGAAGCTTTCTTT. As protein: CSVEDRGEAFF.

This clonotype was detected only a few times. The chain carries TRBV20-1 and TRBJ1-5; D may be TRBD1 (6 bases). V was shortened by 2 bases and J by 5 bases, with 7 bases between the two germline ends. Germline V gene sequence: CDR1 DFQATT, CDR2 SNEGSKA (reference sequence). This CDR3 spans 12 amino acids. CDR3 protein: CSARSGDQPQHF. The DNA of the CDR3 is TGCAGTGCTAGATCAGGGGATCAGCCCCAGCATTTT.

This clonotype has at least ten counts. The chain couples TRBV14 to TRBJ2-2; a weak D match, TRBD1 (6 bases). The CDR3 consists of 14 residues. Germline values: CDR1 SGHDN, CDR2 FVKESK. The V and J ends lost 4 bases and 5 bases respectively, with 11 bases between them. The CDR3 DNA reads TGTGCCAGCAGCCCCATCAGGGGAACCGGGGAGCTGTTTTTT. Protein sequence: CASSPIRGTGELFF.

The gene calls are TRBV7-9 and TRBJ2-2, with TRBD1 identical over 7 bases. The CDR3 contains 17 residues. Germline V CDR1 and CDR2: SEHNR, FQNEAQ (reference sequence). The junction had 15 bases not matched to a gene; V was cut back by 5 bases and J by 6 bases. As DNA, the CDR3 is TGTGCCAGCAGCCCTAGACAGGGCGCGACACTTTCCGGGGAGCTGTTTTTT. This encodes CASSPRQGATLSGELFF.

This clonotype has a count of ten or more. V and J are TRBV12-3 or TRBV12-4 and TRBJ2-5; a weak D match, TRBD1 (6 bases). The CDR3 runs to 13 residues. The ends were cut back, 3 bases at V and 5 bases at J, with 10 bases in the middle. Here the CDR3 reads CASSFRGTETQYF. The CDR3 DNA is TGTGCCAGCAGTTTTAGGGGGACGGAGACCCAGTACTTC.

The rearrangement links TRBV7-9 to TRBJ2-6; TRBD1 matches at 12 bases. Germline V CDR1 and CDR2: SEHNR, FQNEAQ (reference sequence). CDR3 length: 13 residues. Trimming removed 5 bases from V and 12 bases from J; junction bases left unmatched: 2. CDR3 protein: CASSGTGGGVLTF. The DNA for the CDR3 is TGTGCCAGCAGCGGGACAGGGGGCGGCGTCCTGACTTTC. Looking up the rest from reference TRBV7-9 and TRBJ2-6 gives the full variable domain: DTGVSQNPRHKITKRGQNVTFRCDPISEHNRLYWYRQTLGQGPEFLTYFQNEAQLEKSRLLSDRFSAERPKGSFSTLEIQRTEQGDSAMYLCASSGTGGGVLTFGAGSRLTVL.

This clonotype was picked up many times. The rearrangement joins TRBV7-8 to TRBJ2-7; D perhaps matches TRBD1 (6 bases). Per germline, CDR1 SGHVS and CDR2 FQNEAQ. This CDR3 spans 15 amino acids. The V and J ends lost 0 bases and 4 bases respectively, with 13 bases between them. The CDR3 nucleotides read TGTGCCAGCAGCTTAGCGACGGGACAAATGTACGAGCAGTACTTC. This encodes CASSLATGQMYEQYF.

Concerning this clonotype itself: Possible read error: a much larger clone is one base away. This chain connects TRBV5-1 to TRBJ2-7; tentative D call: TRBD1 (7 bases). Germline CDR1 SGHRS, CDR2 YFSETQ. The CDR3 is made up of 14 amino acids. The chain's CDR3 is CASGLGGTVAEQYF. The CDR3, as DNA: TGCGCCAGCGGCTTGGGCGGGACAGTGGCCGAGCAGTACTTC.

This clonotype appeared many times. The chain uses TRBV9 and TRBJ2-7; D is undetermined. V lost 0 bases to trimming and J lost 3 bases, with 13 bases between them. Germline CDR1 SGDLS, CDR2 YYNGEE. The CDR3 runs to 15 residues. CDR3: CASSVASSGIYEQYF. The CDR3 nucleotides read TGTGCCAGCAGCGTAGCTTCCTCCGGCATCTACGAGCAGTACTTC.

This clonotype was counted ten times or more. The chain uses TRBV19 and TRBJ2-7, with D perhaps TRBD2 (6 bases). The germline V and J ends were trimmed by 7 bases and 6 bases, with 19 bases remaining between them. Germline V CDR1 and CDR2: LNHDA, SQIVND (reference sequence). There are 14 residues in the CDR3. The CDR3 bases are TGTGCCAGTACCCCACGGTGGCGGGATAGCGAGCAGTACTTC. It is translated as CASTPRWRDSEQYF.

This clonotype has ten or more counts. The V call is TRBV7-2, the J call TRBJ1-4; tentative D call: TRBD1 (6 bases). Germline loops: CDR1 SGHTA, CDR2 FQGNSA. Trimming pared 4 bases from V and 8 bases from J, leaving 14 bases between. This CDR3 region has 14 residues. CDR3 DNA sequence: TGTGCCAGCAGCTCAGACAGGCCGGGGGAAAAACTGTTTTTT. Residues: CASSSDRPGEKLFF.